Following are 6 T cell receptor beta chains from one sample sequenced in a study of blood T cell repertoires in COVID-19. Produced via immunoSEQ multiplex PCR; TCRdb's table is partial and in-frame only. The data show roughly 290,000 clones, almost 90% seen once. Sequencing was performed on PBMCs or T cells enriched from blood (not recorded which). The receptors shown here come from a woman aged 18-29 years with acute COVID-19.

The chain is built from TRBV6-1 and TRBJ1-2; D is possibly TRBD1 (5 bases). The V and J ends lost 1 base and 0 bases respectively, with 15 bases between them. Germline CDR1 is MNHNS and CDR2 is SASEGT. This CDR3 comprises 17 residues. DNA for the CDR3: TGTGCCAGCAGTGAAGGGTCAGGGCTTTTTCCTAACTATGGCTACACCTTC. Translating it yields CASSEGSGLFPNYGYTF.

The chain uses TRBV12-3 or TRBV12-4 and TRBJ1-2; no firm D call. Trimming stripped 1 base from V and 8 bases from J, with 11 bases between. CDR3 length: 13 residues. DNA for the CDR3: TGTGCCAGCAGTTTAGGTAGGGAGACCGGCTACACCTTC. Protein product: CASSLGRETGYTF.

The V gene is TRBV2, the J gene TRBJ1-1; D perhaps matches TRBD1 (6 bases). The CDR3 extends over 15 amino acids. The V gene lost 6 bases and the J gene lost 1 base, with 15 bases spanning the gap. The germline gives CDR1 SNHLY, CDR2 FYNNEI. The CDR3 spells CASSPRGGPNTEAFF. The CDR3 DNA reads TGTGCCAGCAGCCCAAGGGGGGGACCGAACACTGAAGCTTTCTTT.

This clone was found once. J is TRBJ2-7 and V is TRBV28; a weak D match, TRBD2 (7 bases). The V gene's germline CDR1 is MDHEN and CDR2 SYDVKM. The V end lost 3 bases, the J end lost 1 base, and 16 bases lay between the germline ends. This CDR3 contains 16 residues. The CDR3 reads CASSFPGRGRSYEQYF. Written as DNA, the CDR3 is TGTGCCAGCAGTTTTCCGGGGAGGGGGAGGTCCTACGAGCAGTACTTC.

The chain employs TRBV7-9 and TRBJ1-1; weak D call: TRBD1 (5 bases). V shed 4 bases and J shed 5 bases, with 11 bases lying between them. The CDR3 spans 13 residues. Germline V gives CDR1 SEHNR, CDR2 FQNEAQ (reference sequence). CDR3 bases: TGTGCCAGCAGCTCTCAGGGCCGTACTGAAGCTTTCTTT. The encoded protein is CASSSQGRTEAFF.

The chain carries TRBV9 and TRBJ1-5, with D tentatively TRBD1 (6 bases). Trimming shortened V by 0 bases and J by 0 bases, and 10 bases separated the two germline ends. The CDR3 is 16 amino acids. CDR1 is SGDLS, CDR2 YYNGEE, per germline. The CDR3 here is CASSVGSGDSNQPQHF. The CDR3 DNA is TGTGCCAGCAGCGTAGGGTCAGGGGATAGCAATCAGCCCCAGCATTTT.